One and the same sample provided the 5 T cell receptor beta chains below, sequenced in a study of cytotoxic CD8 clonotypes in ibrutinib-treated CLL. Some clones are missing from TCRdb's copy, which holds only in-frame ones; the method was immunoSEQ multiplex PCR. The table lists some 200,000 clones, roughly three quarters of them singletons. Sequencing used PBMCs, obtained after 12 months of ibrutinib treatment. All receptors come from a human donor with chronic lymphocytic leukemia.

This clone was recorded a few times. The J gene is TRBJ1-6, the V gene TRBV27; D gene uncertain. The CDR3 contains 13 residues. CDR1 is MNHEY and CDR2 is SMNVEV in the germline V gene (reference sequence). Between the trimmed V and J ends, which lost 2 bases and 5 bases, there was a span of 4 bases. This CDR3 reads CASSLRDNSPLHF. The DNA for the CDR3 is TGTGCCAGCAGTTTAAGGGATAATTCACCCCTCCACTTT.

This clone showed up just a few times. This rearrangement joins TRBV27 to TRBJ1-5, with a weak D call TRBD1 (5 bases). CDR3 length equals 16 residues. Looked up from germline, CDR1 is MNHEY and CDR2 is SMNVEV (reference sequence). The ends were cut back, 6 bases at V and 1 base at J, with 16 bases in the middle. The DNA of the CDR3 is TGTGCCAGCAGCCGACCCGGGGCAGCGAGCAATCAGCCCCAGCATTTT. It codes for CASSRPGAASNQPQHF.

The genes are TRBV27 and TRBJ1-1; D might be TRBD1 (5 bases). Germline loops: CDR1 MNHEY, CDR2 SMNVEV (reference sequence). The V end lost 3 bases, the J end lost 6 bases, and 11 bases lay between the germline ends. CDR3 length: 13 residues. The CDR3 sequence is CASSFWDGAEAFF. The CDR3 nucleotides read TGTGCCAGCAGTTTCTGGGACGGCGCTGAAGCTTTCTTT.

The V gene is TRBV7-9, the J gene TRBJ1-4; D remains ambiguous. This CDR3 region has 16 residues. Germline V gives CDR1 SEHNR, CDR2 FQNEAQ (reference sequence). The V end lost 4 bases, the J end lost 4 bases, and 16 bases lay between the germline ends. The CDR3 nucleotides are TGTGCCAGCAGCTCCTCTCGTGGAGGGAATAATGAAAAACTGTTTTTT. It encodes CASSSSRGGNNEKLFF. The full variable domain, completed using reference TRBV7-9 and TRBJ1-4, is DTGVSQNPRHKITKRGQNVTFRCDPISEHNRLYWYRQTLGQGPEFLTYFQNEAQLEKSRLLSDRFSAERPKGSFSTLEIQRTEQGDSAMYLCASSSSRGGNNEKLFFGSGTQLSVL.

V and J are TRBV7-3 and TRBJ2-2, with no clear D. The CDR3 extends over 15 amino acids. V lost 3 bases and J lost 2, with 10 bases in between. Germline V gene data show CDR1 as SGHTA and CDR2 as FQGTGA. Written as DNA, the CDR3 is TGTGCCAGCAGCTTCTCTCCCCTCAACACCGGGGAGCTGTTTTTT. Residues: CASSFSPLNTGELFF.